A single sample is the source of the 30 T cell receptor beta chains below, sequenced in a study of PD-L1 blockade in urothelial cancer. Sequenced by immunoSEQ multiplex PCR; TCRdb stores in-frame clones only, minus some. The sample consists of 60,000 to 75,000 clones, approximately 86% of them appearing once. Indicated time point: pretreatment peripheral blood. This material consisted of PBMCs, taken around atezolizumab (anti-PD-L1) treatment. The source is a man in his 60s with urothelial cancer.

The rearrangement links TRBV6-5 to TRBJ2-2; D perhaps matches TRBD2 (6 bases). This CDR3 spans 16 amino acids. The V and J ends lost 4 bases and 3 bases respectively, with 15 bases between them. CDR1 is MNHEY and CDR2 is SVGAGI in the germline V gene. For the CDR3, the DNA is TGTGCCAGCAGTTTTGTCGACGGGAGTTACACCGGGGAGCTGTTTTTT. Protein sequence: CASSFVDGSYTGELFF.

The chain has TRBV2 and TRBJ1-4, with 8 bases identical to TRBD1. In germline, CDR1 is SNHLY, CDR2 FYNNEI. Trimming took 5 bases from V and 6 from J; bases not matched to a gene: 5. The CDR3 extends over 14 amino acids. The CDR3 nucleotides are TGTGCCAGCAGTCAGACGGACAGGGATGAAAAACTGTTTTTT. It is translated as CASSQTDRDEKLFF.

The CDR3 coding sequence is TGTGCCAGCCGCTCTGGTAGCGGGGGTTCCTACGAGCAGTACTTC. Amino acid sequence: CASRSGSGGSYEQYF. The chain joins TRBV6-5 to TRBJ2-7, with TRBD2 identical over 9 bases. The V segment lost 8 bases and the J segment 1 base; nucleotides outside the gene matches: 9. Germline assignment: CDR1 MNHEY and CDR2 SVGAGI. The CDR3 covers 15 residues.

The rearrangement joins TRBV11-2 to TRBJ1-1; D is possibly TRBD1 (5 bases). The germline V gene has CDR1 SGHAT and CDR2 FQNNGV. The V end lost 0 bases, the J end lost 5 bases, and 7 bases lay between the germline ends. This CDR3 contains 13 residues. CDR3 sequence: CASSLERGTEAFF. The CDR3 coding sequence is TGTGCCAGCAGCTTAGAACGGGGGACTGAAGCTTTCTTT.

The V call is TRBV19, the J call TRBJ1-6, with a tentative D call TRBD1 (6 bases). Trimming took off 0 bases at V and 7 bases at J, with 10 bases between the two ends. CDR3 length: 15 residues. The germline V gene has CDR1 LNHDA and CDR2 SQIVND (reference sequence). CDR3 nucleotides: TGTGCCAGTAGTATAGATCGAACAGGGAATTCACCCCTCCACTTT. Protein product: CASSIDRTGNSPLHF.

The V gene is TRBV9, the J gene TRBJ1-6; the D gene is possibly TRBD1 (6 bases). Trimming stripped 3 bases from V and 8 bases from J, with 9 bases between. This CDR3 spans 13 amino acids. The germline V gene encodes CDR1 SGDLS and CDR2 YYNGEE. The CDR3 region is CASSETGDSPLHF. CDR3 sequence (DNA): TGTGCCAGCAGCGAGACAGGTGATTCACCCCTCCACTTT.

The chain links TRBV2 to TRBJ1-2; maybe TRBD1 (5 bases). There are 16 residues in the CDR3. The V gene lost 6 bases and the J gene lost 5 bases, with 22 bases spanning the gap. Germline V gene lookup returns CDR1 SNHLY and CDR2 FYNNEI. CDR3 region: CASSERGGASSYGYTF. CDR3 DNA sequence: TGTGCCAGCAGCGAACGGGGGGGAGCTAGCTCATATGGCTACACCTTC.

This clone was seen more than once but under ten times. V gene TRBV18 combines with J gene TRBJ2-7; 7 nucleotides match TRBD2. Germline CDR1 KGHSH, CDR2 LQKENI. The trim removed 3 bases at V and 2 bases at J, leaving 1 base unmatched. The CDR3 is made up of 13 amino acids. For the CDR3, the DNA is TGTGCCAGCTCACCGGCGGGGGCCTACGAGCAGTACTTC. Residues: CASSPAGAYEQYF.

The chain is built from TRBV5-6 and TRBJ1-5, with D perhaps matching TRBD1 (5 bases). Germline values: CDR1 SGHDT, CDR2 YYEEEE. The CDR3 loop spans 14 amino acids. Trimming pared 3 bases from V and 5 bases from J, leaving 12 bases between. CDR3 loop: CASSSGRRDQPQHF. The CDR3 region has the DNA TGTGCCAGCAGCTCAGGGAGGAGGGATCAGCCCCAGCATTTT. The variable domain in full, with the rest retrieved from reference TRBV5-6 and TRBJ1-5, is DAGVTQSPTHLIKTRGQQVTLRCSPKSGHDTVSWYQQALGQGPQFIFQYYEEEERQRGNFPDRFSGHQFPNYSSELNVNALLLGDSALYLCASSSGRRDQPQHFGDGTRLSIL.

The CDR3 region is CASSQDFVNSNQPQHF. The CDR3 bases are TGTGCCAGCAGCCAAGATTTCGTTAATAGCAATCAGCCCCAGCATTTT. The V and J genes are TRBV4-2 and TRBJ1-5; no clear D. The CDR3 runs 16 residues. Germline-derived CDR1 and CDR2 are LGHNA and YNFKEQ. V lost 0 bases to trimming and J lost 0 bases, with 9 bases between them.

The gene calls are TRBV5-6 and TRBJ2-7; 11 bases align to TRBD2. Trimming at V came to 6 bases and at J to 6 bases, leaving 8 bases not matched to a gene. Per germline, CDR1 SGHDT and CDR2 YYEEEE. The CDR3 totals 14 residues. The CDR3 DNA reads TGTGCCAGCACCCTAGCGGGGGGCCTTGGCGAGCAGTACTTC. This translates into CASTLAGGLGEQYF. The whole variable domain, filled in from reference TRBV5-6 and TRBJ2-7, reads DAGVTQSPTHLIKTRGQQVTLRCSPKSGHDTVSWYQQALGQGPQFIFQYYEEEERQRGNFPDRFSGHQFPNYSSELNVNALLLGDSALYLCASTLAGGLGEQYFGPGTRLTVT.

The chain recombines TRBV28 with TRBJ2-2; 9 bases agree with TRBD1. Germline-derived CDR1 and CDR2 are MDHEN and SYDVKM. V lost 7 bases, J lost 7 bases, and 10 bases stayed unmatched. The CDR3 runs 15 residues. DNA for the CDR3: TGTGCCAGCACCCGGGGGGACAGGGAGATCGGGGAGCTGTTTTTT. Encoded protein: CASTRGDREIGELFF.

The chain joins TRBV30 to TRBJ1-2; D possibly corresponds to TRBD1 (5 bases). Germline V gene data show CDR1 as GTSNPN and CDR2 as SVGIG (reference sequence). V dropped 5 bases and J dropped 3 bases, with 13 bases sitting between them. The CDR3 sequence is 13 residues long. CDR3 bases: TGTGCCTGGGGGGGGTCTTCGTACTATGGCTACACCTTC. It encodes CAWGGSSYYGYTF.

V gene TRBV2 combines with J gene TRBJ1-5, with 9 nucleotides matching TRBD1. CDR3 length: 16 residues. V shed 4 bases and J 5 bases; nucleotides not matched to a gene: 9. Germline CDR1 SNHLY, CDR2 FYNNEI. In nucleotides, the CDR3 is TGTGCCAGCAGTGGCGGACAGGGGAATAGGGATCAGCCCCAGCATTTT. Its translation is CASSGGQGNRDQPQHF.

The chain recombines TRBV6-5 with TRBJ1-1, with 7 positions matching TRBD1. This CDR3 is 15 amino acids long. V lost 6 bases and J lost 2; bases outside the gene matches: 9. The germline V gene has CDR1 MNHEY and CDR2 SVGAGI. The CDR3 sequence is CASRERQGGNTEAFF. CDR3 coding DNA: TGTGCCAGCAGGGAAAGACAGGGAGGCAACACTGAAGCTTTCTTT.

The V gene is TRBV5-1, the J gene TRBJ1-4, with D unresolved. The V end was cut by 5 bases, the J end by 0 bases, with 8 bases between. The CDR3 loop spans 14 amino acids. Germline V gives CDR1 SGHRS, CDR2 YFSETQ. The CDR3 loop reads CASRRMSTNEKLFF. CDR3 nucleotides: TGCGCCAGCAGGAGGATGTCAACTAATGAAAAACTGTTTTTT.

The chain links TRBV4-2 to TRBJ2-7; D remains ambiguous. The ends were cut back, 4 bases at V and 3 bases at J, with 13 bases in the middle. The V gene's germline CDR1 is LGHNA and CDR2 YNFKEQ. The CDR3 extends over 14 amino acids. The CDR3 protein is CASSPSAGVYEQYF. The CDR3 DNA follows: TGTGCCAGCAGCCCTTCGGCCGGAGTCTACGAGCAGTACTTC.

This sequence joins TRBV19 and TRBJ2-1; D gene uncertain. Germline assignment: CDR1 LNHDA and CDR2 SQIVND (reference sequence). V was trimmed by 1 base and J by 0 bases, leaving 4 bases between them. There are 14 residues in the CDR3. This CDR3 reads CASSIGSSYNEQFF. In nucleotides, the CDR3 is TGTGCCAGTAGTATAGGTAGCTCCTACAATGAGCAGTTCTTC.

V usage is TRBV30 and J usage is TRBJ2-4; TRBD1 matches 8 bases. Germline V CDR1 and CDR2: GTSNPN, SVGIG (reference sequence). The length of the CDR3 is 13 residues. V lost 4 bases to trimming and J lost 6 bases; unmatched junction nucleotides: 5. The CDR3 protein is CAWTPDRGNIQYF. The DNA for the CDR3 is TGTGCCTGGACACCCGACAGGGGAAACATTCAGTACTTC.

V gene TRBV5-3 combines with J gene TRBJ2-4; D is unclear. TRBV5-3 falls under the ORF class, with uncertain function. The CDR3 extends over 15 amino acids. V was clipped by 1 base and J by 0 bases, with 8 bases between them. The DNA for the CDR3 is TGTGCCAGAAGCTTGTTCCACAGAGCCAAAAACATTCAGTACTTC. Amino acid sequence: CARSLFHRAKNIQYF.

CDR3 loop: CASSVLRGGELFF. The DNA for the CDR3 is TGTGCCAGCAGCGTACTGAGAGGCGGGGAGCTGTTTTTT. The chain combines TRBV7-3 with TRBJ2-2; D gene ambiguous. CDR1 and CDR2 (germline): SGHTA, FQGTGA. Trimming removed 5 bases at V and 7 bases at J, with 11 bases between. CDR3 length equals 13 residues.

The genes are TRBV7-9 and TRBJ2-2, with 8 bases aligning to TRBD1. With 8 bases clipped from V and 5 bases from J, the junction kept 10 bases outside the gene matches. This CDR3 comprises 15 residues. From germline, CDR1 is SEHNR and CDR2 FQNEAQ (reference sequence). The CDR3 protein is CASGRGQVGTGELFF. For the CDR3, the DNA is TGTGCCAGCGGCAGGGGGCAGGTGGGAACCGGGGAGCTGTTTTTT.

The table lists this clone with a count of one. V is TRBV7-6 and J is TRBJ2-5; possibly TRBD2 for D (6 bases). The CDR3 is 15 residues long. V was pared by 4 bases and J by 0 bases, with 12 bases between. Germline V gene lookup returns CDR1 SGHVS and CDR2 FNYEAQ. The chain's CDR3 is CASSWRRDYQETQYF. The CDR3 DNA reads TGTGCCAGCAGCTGGAGACGGGACTACCAAGAGACCCAGTACTTC.

The V call is TRBV4-3, the J call TRBJ2-7, with a possible D match to TRBD2 (6 bases). Germline assignment: CDR1 LGHNA and CDR2 YSLEER. V was clipped by 3 bases and J by 3 bases, with 15 bases between them. This CDR3 spans 15 amino acids. The CDR3 nucleotides are TGCGCCAGCAGCCAGGAGTGGCGGGGAATCTACGAGCAGTACTTC. This sequence encodes CASSQEWRGIYEQYF.

This clone occurred once. The CDR3 spells CAWSPGGTGAYGYTF. The CDR3 bases are TGTGCCTGGAGTCCCGGGGGGACAGGGGCCTATGGCTACACCTTC. The V and J genes are TRBV30 and TRBJ1-2, with 10 bases fitting TRBD1. Germline CDR1 is GTSNPN and CDR2 is SVGIG (reference sequence). The J segment lost 4 bases and the V segment lost 2 bases, leaving 7 bases of the junction unmatched. The CDR3 has 15 residues.

The gene calls are TRBV5-4 and TRBJ2-5; 7 nucleotides agree with TRBD2. After removal of 2 bases from V and 5 bases from J, the junction contained 3 bases not matched to a gene. The CDR3 extends over 13 amino acids. CDR1 is SGHNT and CDR2 is YYREEE in the germline V gene (reference sequence). The CDR3 coding sequence is TGTGCCAGCAGCTTCAGCGGGGCGGAGACCCAGTACTTC. Translation gives CASSFSGAETQYF.

The J gene is TRBJ2-3, the V gene TRBV15; 11 nucleotides align to TRBD2. CDR3 size: 17 residues. Germline trimming cut 0 bases from V and 1 base from J; bases unmatched to any gene: 3. The V gene's germline CDR1 is LNHNV and CDR2 YYDKDF (reference sequence). Here the CDR3 reads CATSRDLAGGGTDTQYF. In nucleotides, the CDR3 is TGTGCCACCAGCAGAGACCTAGCGGGGGGCGGCACAGATACGCAGTATTTT.

The V gene is TRBV6-6, the J gene TRBJ2-5; 7 positions match TRBD2. The CDR3 is 14 amino acids. Looked up from germline, CDR1 is MNHNY and CDR2 is SVGAGI (reference sequence). V was clipped by 3 bases and J by 5 bases; unmatched bases: 6. This CDR3 is CASSYKREGETQYF. For the CDR3, the DNA is TGTGCCAGCAGTTATAAAAGGGAGGGGGAGACCCAGTACTTC.

The V call is TRBV4-2, the J call TRBJ2-2, with D possibly matching TRBD1 (6 bases). V was pared by 0 bases and J by 1 base, with 15 bases between. CDR1 and CDR2 from the germline V gene are LGHNA and YNFKEQ. The CDR3 covers 18 residues. The CDR3 loop reads CASSQDVRGRGNTGELFF. CDR3 nucleotides: TGTGCCAGCAGCCAAGATGTCCGGGGCAGGGGGAACACCGGGGAGCTGTTTTTT.

This rearrangement joins TRBV4-1 to TRBJ2-1; 9 positions match TRBD2. CDR1 and CDR2 from the germline V gene are MGHRA and YSYEKL. The CDR3 extends over 17 amino acids. Trimming cost V 4 bases and J 0 bases; bases outside gene matches: 7. The CDR3 loop reads CASSPAGGGDSYNEQFF. The CDR3, as DNA: TGCGCCAGCAGCCCCGCTGGCGGGGGGGACTCCTACAATGAGCAGTTCTTC.